One T cell receptor (beta chain) is described in this entry. Its antigen remains unknown. CDR3 length equals 11 residues. Germline V CDR1 and CDR2: MNHEY, SVGAGI. With 8 bases removed from V and 6 bases from J, the gap between germline ends came to 8 bases. This record belongs to a study of T cell responses to AZD1222 COVID-19 vaccine. Regarding the study as a whole: Clonal diversity may have been underestimated, and the donors were mostly white British, with more females than males. Vaccine-associated CD4 TCRs ranged over spike, dominating at 160-218 and 743-854.

The protocol was immunoSEQ multiplex PCR, while the TCRdb copy is restricted to in-frame clones and leaves out a portion. The sample holds about 77,000 clones, roughly 90% seen once. Sequencing was performed on peripheral blood, taken 28 days after the second AZD1222 dose. This receptor was taken from an adult who received the AZD1222 COVID-19 vaccine. The V call is TRBV6-5, the J call TRBJ2-1; no clear D. DNA for the CDR3: TGTGCCAGCCGCTCACCCAATGAGCAGTTCTTC. It codes for CASRSPNEQFF.